This is a list of T cell receptor beta chains from one sample in a study of T cell responses to AZD1222 COVID-19 vaccine. Only in-frame clones appear in the TCRdb table, and some are missing; sequencing was by immunoSEQ multiplex PCR. Among fewer than 130,000 clones, about 92% were seen once, and the ten largest hold about 1.2%. Sample: peripheral blood, taken on day 0 of AZD1222 vaccination. The receptors come from an adult in good health. CDR3s include the opening cysteine and the closing phenylalanine or tryptophan. Size is omitted from some rows. Given values are once, few, many or a class for expanded clones.

TRBV6-2/TRBV6-3,once,CASSYSGGLAGGNEQFF
TRBV5-1,-,CASSSLAGANEQYF
TRBV11-2,-,CASSLDGDSNQPQHF
TRBV20-1,-,CSALRDNGYTF
TRBV7-6,-,CASSLGGPGNTIYF
TRBV30,-,CACDGTGRNEQYF
TRBV10-3,once,CAALVNTGELFF
TRBV7-9,-,CASSLQGASYGYTF
TRBV9,-,CASSVGSSTTNEKLFF
TRBV5-6,few,CASSLDPRDSYMNTEAFF
TRBV29-1,-,CSTTVNTEAFF
TRBV19,few,CASGTGTAYNEQFF
TRBV2,-,CASSVNSRGENEQFF
TRBV7-3,-,CASSQTLAAEGNTIYF
TRBV25-1,-,CATQVPGNTIYF
TRBV5-6,-,CASSLAGQGTDTQYF
TRBV5-1,-,CASTLREGYEQYF